The present TCR beta chain was sequenced within a study of blood T cell repertoires in COVID-19. Study summary: Samples came from the United States, Italy and Spain, spanning acute and convalescent COVID-19.

CDR1 is SGDLS and CDR2 is YYNGEE in the germline V gene. The V and J ends lost 0 bases and 0 bases, in that order; junction bases with no gene match: 5. This CDR3 comprises 16 residues. Data came from immunoSEQ multiplex PCR; TCRdb stores just in-frame clones and leaves some out. The table has around 60,000 clones, 75% to 90% seen once. The source is a woman in her sixties with COVID-19, enrolled during active disease. This chain uses TRBV9 with TRBJ2-7; 8 bases fit TRBD2. Sequenced input: peripheral blood. CDR3 coding DNA: TGTGCCAGCAGCGTAGGTGGTAGCGGGACCTCCTACGAGCAGTACTTC. Protein: CASSVGGSGTSYEQYF.